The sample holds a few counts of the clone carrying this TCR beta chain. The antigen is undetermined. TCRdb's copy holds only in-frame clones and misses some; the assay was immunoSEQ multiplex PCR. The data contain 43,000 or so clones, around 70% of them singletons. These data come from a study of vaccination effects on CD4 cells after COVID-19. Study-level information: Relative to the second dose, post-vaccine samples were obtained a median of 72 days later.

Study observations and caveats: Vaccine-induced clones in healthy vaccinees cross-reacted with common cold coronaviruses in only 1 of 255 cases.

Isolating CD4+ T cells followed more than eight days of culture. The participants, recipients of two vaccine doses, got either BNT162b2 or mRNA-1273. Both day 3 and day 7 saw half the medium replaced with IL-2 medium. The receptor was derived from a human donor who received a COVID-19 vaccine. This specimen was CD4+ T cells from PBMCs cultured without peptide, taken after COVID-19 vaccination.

The CDR3 region is CASSFAGGHPYEQFF. The CDR3 DNA follows: TGTGCCAGCAGTTTCGCGGGAGGACATCCCTATGAGCAGTTCTTC. J is TRBJ2-1 and V is TRBV27; 8 bases are shared with TRBD2. Germline-derived CDR1 and CDR2 are MNHEY and SMNVEV (reference sequence). CDR3 length equals 15 residues. The V and J ends lost 3 bases and 8 bases, in that order; junction bases with no gene match: 9.